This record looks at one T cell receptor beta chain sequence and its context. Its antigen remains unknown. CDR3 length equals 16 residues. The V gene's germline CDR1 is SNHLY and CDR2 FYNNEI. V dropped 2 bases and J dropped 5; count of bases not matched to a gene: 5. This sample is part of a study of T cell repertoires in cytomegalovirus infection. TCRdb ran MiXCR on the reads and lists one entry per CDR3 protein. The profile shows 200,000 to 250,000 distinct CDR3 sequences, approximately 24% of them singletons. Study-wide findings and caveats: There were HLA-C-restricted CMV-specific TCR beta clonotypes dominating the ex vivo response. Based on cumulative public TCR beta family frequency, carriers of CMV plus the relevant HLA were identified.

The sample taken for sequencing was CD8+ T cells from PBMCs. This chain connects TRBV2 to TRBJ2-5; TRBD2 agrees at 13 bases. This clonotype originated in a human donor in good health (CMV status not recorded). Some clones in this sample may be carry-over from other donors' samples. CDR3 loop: CASSEYVTSGGETQYF. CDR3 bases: TGTGCCAGCAGTGAATATGTGACTAGCGGGGGGGAGACCCAGTACTTC.